The clone carrying this T cell receptor (beta chain) was counted between two and nine times. iRepertoire HTBI primers and Arm-PCR of CDR3 regions built TCR beta libraries. TCRdb reanalysed the multiplex PCR reads using MiXCR and keeps one entry per CDR3 protein. In the table there are 350,000 to 450,000 distinct CDR3 sequences, 14% to 15% of which are singletons. These data are taken from a study of regulatory T cells in long-lasting Graves disease. Time point described: newly diagnosed GD, antithyroid drugs for less than 3 months. With RNA extracted from PBMCs as input, the TCR library was made. Graves' disease diagnoses used American Thyroid Association guidelines. These same records also appear under a second study, on T cells in Graves' hyperthyroidism and ophthalmopathy. According to that study: Each patient was aged 18 to 65 and had newly diagnosed hyperthyroidism of under 2 months' duration. In the first-round RT-PCR of the TCR CDR3, the HTBI primer set was used.

The sample was peripheral blood mononuclear cells (PBMCs), taken at new diagnosis, from a patient treated with antithyroid drugs. The clonotype comes from a woman in her twenties or thirties with Graves disease.

The CDR3: CASSLTDTGELFF. CDR3 bases: TGTGCCAGCAGCTTAACAGACACCGGGGAGCTGTTTTTT. The gene calls are TRBV7-3 and TRBJ2-2, with D hard to call. Trimming cost V 0 bases and J 3 bases, with 2 bases left between them. Germline CDR1 reads SGHTA; CDR2 reads FQGTGA. The length of the CDR3 is 13 residues.